These 19 T cell receptor beta chains were all obtained from the same sample, sequenced in a study of cytomegalovirus exposure and HLA in healthy donors. Sequenced by immunoSEQ multiplex PCR; TCRdb stores in-frame clones only, minus some. The sample includes approximately 160,000 clones, under 95% of them seen just once. The sample consisted of PBMCs. All receptors derive from a woman under 30 in good health and CMV-seropositive.

This clone was counted only a few times. V usage is TRBV4-1 and J usage is TRBJ2-7; no reliable D call. V lost 0 bases to trimming and J lost 7 bases, with 7 bases between them. Germline CDR1 MGHRA, CDR2 YSYEKL. This CDR3 is 12 amino acids long. The CDR3 is CASSQDLREQYF. CDR3 DNA sequence: TGCGCCAGCAGCCAAGATCTCCGGGAGCAGTACTTC.

V is TRBV14 and J is TRBJ2-7; weak D call: TRBD1 (6 bases). The CDR3 runs to 16 residues. Trimming stripped 0 bases from V and 3 bases from J, with 15 bases between. Germline V gives CDR1 SGHDN, CDR2 FVKESK. This CDR3 is CASSQEGDRSYYEQYF. CDR3 coding DNA: TGTGCCAGCAGCCAAGAAGGAGACAGGAGCTACTACGAGCAGTACTTC.

V gene TRBV18 combines with J gene TRBJ1-1, with 8 bases aligning to TRBD1. The CDR3 is made up of 19 amino acids. Germline values: CDR1 KGHSH, CDR2 LQKENI. Germline trimming cut 3 bases from V and 5 bases from J; bases unmatched to any gene: 20. Written as DNA, the CDR3 is TGTGCCAGCTCACCTTCTGGGACGGGATCCAACAGGGGGAATACTGAAGCTTTCTTT. It yields the protein CASSPSGTGSNRGNTEAFF.

This sequence joins TRBV5-1 and TRBJ1-1; 9 bases line up with TRBD1. Germline lookup yields CDR1 SGHRS and CDR2 YFSETQ. This CDR3 comprises 16 residues. V lost 4 bases and J lost 1; bases outside the gene matches: 8. The CDR3 loop is CASSPVPGQGNTEAFF. CDR3 coding DNA: TGCGCCAGCAGCCCCGTCCCGGGACAGGGGAACACTGAAGCTTTCTTT. Filled out from reference TRBV5-1 and TRBJ1-1, the complete variable domain reads KAGVTQTPRYLIKTRGQQVTLSCSPISGHRSVSWYQQTPGQGLQFLFEYFSETQRNKGNFPGRFSGRQFSNSRSEMNVSTLELGDSALYLCASSPVPGQGNTEAFFGQGTRLTVV.

CDR3 nucleotides: TGTGCCAGCAGCCAGGACAGGGGTCGAGGGCGGGGAGAAAAACTGTTTTTT. Translating gives CASSQDRGRGRGEKLFF. The chain links TRBV2 to TRBJ1-4; TRBD1 matches at 9 bases. The germline gives CDR1 SNHLY, CDR2 FYNNEI. Trimming cost V 6 bases and J 8 bases; bases outside gene matches: 16. CDR3 length: 17 amino acids.

V is TRBV13 and J is TRBJ1-6; 7 bases line up with TRBD1. The CDR3 has 17 residues. V dropped 2 bases and J dropped 10; count of bases not matched to a gene: 14. Germline V gives CDR1 PRHDT, CDR2 FYEKMQ (reference sequence). CDR3 sequence: CASSLRLSDRAGSPLHF. As DNA, the CDR3 is TGTGCCAGCAGCTTACGTTTATCCGACAGGGCTGGGTCACCCCTCCACTTT. Full variable domain (missing parts from reference TRBV13 and TRBJ1-6): AAGVIQSPRHLIKEKRETATLKCYPIPRHDTVYWYQQGPGQDPQFLISFYEKMQSDKGSIPDRFSAQQFSDYHSELNMSSLELGDSALYFCASSLRLSDRAGSPLHFGNGTRLTVT.

This clone was seen a handful of times. V is TRBV5-1 and J is TRBJ2-3; a possible D gene is TRBD2 (6 bases). V shed 2 bases and J shed 3 bases, with 13 bases lying between them. The CDR3 is 15 residues long. Germline V gene lookup returns CDR1 SGHRS and CDR2 YFSETQ. CDR3 coding DNA: TGCGCCAGCAGCTTCCTGGGGGGTGAGACAGATACGCAGTATTTT. Encoded protein: CASSFLGGETDTQYF.

This clone was observed a single time. The V call is TRBV6-1, the J call TRBJ1-2; a weak D match, TRBD1 (6 bases). Germline V gene sequence: CDR1 MNHNS, CDR2 SASEGT. V was cut by 2 bases and J by 4 bases, with 14 bases left in between. This CDR3 has 15 residues. The CDR3 protein is CASSEIRGPFYGYTF. The CDR3 nucleotides read TGTGCCAGCAGTGAAATCAGGGGCCCTTTCTATGGCTACACCTTC.

This clone was detected once. The J gene is TRBJ2-7, the V gene TRBV14; D is perhaps TRBD1 (5 bases). The CDR3 is 15 residues long. V was clipped by 0 bases and J by 6 bases, with 15 bases between them. Germline V gives CDR1 SGHDN, CDR2 FVKESK. CDR3 DNA: TGTGCCAGCAGCCAAGATGCTGCCAGGGCGAGCGAGCAGTACTTC. This sequence encodes CASSQDAARASEQYF.

The chain recombines TRBV20-1 with TRBJ2-3; the D is unclear. CDR1 is DFQATT and CDR2 is SNEGSKA in the germline V gene (reference sequence). The V and J ends lost 2 bases and 6 bases respectively, with 6 bases between them. The CDR3 length is 11 residues. In DNA form, the CDR3 reads TGCAGTGCTAGATCGGTGGATACGCAGTATTTT. This translates into CSARSVDTQYF.

The V call is TRBV9, the J call TRBJ2-1; TRBD1 is a possible D gene (5 bases). There are 14 residues in the CDR3. Trimming removed 3 bases at V and 7 bases at J, with 14 bases between. The V gene's germline CDR1 is SGDLS and CDR2 YYNGEE. The CDR3 coding sequence is TGTGCCAGCAGCGAGGGCTGGGGCAGGAATGAGCAGTTCTTC. It yields the protein CASSEGWGRNEQFF. Full variable domain (rest looked up from reference TRBV9 and TRBJ2-1): DSGVTQTPKHLITATGQRVTLRCSPRSGDLSVYWYQQSLDQGLQFLIQYYNGEERAKGNILERFSAQQFPDLHSELNLSSLELGDSALYFCASSEGWGRNEQFFGPGTRLTVL.

V and J are TRBV29-1 and TRBJ1-1; 7 nucleotides line up with TRBD1. Germline V gene data show CDR1 as SQVTM and CDR2 as ANQGSEA. This CDR3 comprises 14 residues. V was clipped by 5 bases and J by 2 bases; unmatched bases: 8. CDR3 sequence (DNA): TGCAGCGTTAGAATAGGGGGCCTAAACACTGAAGCTTTCTTT. This translates into CSVRIGGLNTEAFF.

The chain links TRBV5-4 to TRBJ2-7; 12 bases are shared with TRBD2. Germline CDR1 is SGHNT and CDR2 is YYREEE (reference sequence). Trimming removed 2 bases from V and 5 bases from J; junction bases left unmatched: 11. The CDR3 spans 17 residues. CDR3 amino acids: CASSFPKTSGSVDEQYF. CDR3 bases: TGTGCCAGCAGCTTCCCCAAGACTAGCGGGAGCGTCGACGAGCAGTACTTC.

This chain joins TRBV11-2 and TRBJ2-5; 9 nucleotides align to TRBD2. Per germline, CDR1 SGHAT and CDR2 FQNNGV. After removal of 4 bases from V and 1 base from J, the junction contained 13 bases not matched to a gene. This CDR3 has 18 residues. The CDR3 reads CASSWGRASGVFQETQYF. The CDR3 DNA is TGTGCCAGCAGCTGGGGCCGGGCTAGCGGGGTATTCCAAGAGACCCAGTACTTC. The complete variable domain, with remaining parts taken from reference TRBV11-2 and TRBJ2-5, reads EAGVAQSPRYKIIEKRQSVAFWCNPISGHATLYWYQQILGQGPKLLIQFQNNGVVDDSQLPKDRFSAERLKGVDSTLKIQPAKLEDSAVYLCASSWGRASGVFQETQYFGPGTRLLVL.

The genes are TRBV28 and TRBJ2-3, with TRBD2 as a possible D gene (6 bases). This CDR3 region has 14 residues. Trimming cost V 4 bases and J 3 bases, with 11 bases left between them. Germline CDR1 is MDHEN and CDR2 is SYDVKM. CDR3 sequence (DNA): TGTGCCAGCAGTTCAGGGACTTTAACAGATACGCAGTATTTT. The encoded protein is CASSSGTLTDTQYF.

Points on this clone: Compared with germline, one end of the junction differs, possibly owing to a read error. The gene calls are TRBV7-9 and TRBJ1-1; D is perhaps TRBD1 (6 bases). This CDR3 comprises 13 residues. Germline V gives CDR1 SEHNR, CDR2 FQNEAQ (reference sequence). Here the CDR3 DNA reads TGTGCCAGCAGAGACAGGAGGAACCCTGAAGCTTTCTTT. Encoded protein: CASRDRRNPEAFF.

The chain uses TRBV2 and TRBJ2-4; possible D gene TRBD1, 7 bases. From germline, CDR1 is SNHLY and CDR2 FYNNEI. The CDR3 contains 16 residues. Trimming pared 3 bases from V and 0 bases from J, leaving 12 bases between. CDR3 in amino acids: CASSDEQGGAKNIQYF. DNA for the CDR3: TGTGCCAGCAGTGATGAGCAGGGGGGAGCCAAAAACATTCAGTACTTC.

The CDR3 loop reads CASSLAQETQYF. The CDR3 DNA reads TGTGCCAGCAGTTTAGCGCAAGAGACCCAGTACTTC. The genes are TRBV27 and TRBJ2-5; D not certain. CDR3 length: 12 residues. The germline CDR1 and CDR2 sequences are MNHEY and SMNVEV (reference sequence). The V and J ends lost 2 bases and 2 bases respectively, with 3 bases between them.

This sequence joins TRBV18 and TRBJ2-7; 11 bases are shared with TRBD2. The CDR3 sequence is 16 residues long. V trimming: 2 bases; J trimming: 4 bases; junction bases outside the gene matches: 7. Germline CDR1 KGHSH, CDR2 LQKENI. This chain's CDR3 is CASSPKTSGGIYEQYF. CDR3 DNA sequence: TGTGCCAGCTCACCAAAAACTAGCGGGGGCATTTACGAGCAGTACTTC.